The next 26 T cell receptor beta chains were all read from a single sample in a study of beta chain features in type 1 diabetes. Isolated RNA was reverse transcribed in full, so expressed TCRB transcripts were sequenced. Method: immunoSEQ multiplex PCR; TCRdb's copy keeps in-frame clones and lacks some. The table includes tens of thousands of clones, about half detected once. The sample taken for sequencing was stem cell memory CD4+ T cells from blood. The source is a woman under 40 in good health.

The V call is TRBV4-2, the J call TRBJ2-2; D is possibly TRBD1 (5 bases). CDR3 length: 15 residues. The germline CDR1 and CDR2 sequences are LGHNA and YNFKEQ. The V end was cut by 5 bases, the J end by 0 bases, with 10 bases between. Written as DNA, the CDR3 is TGTGCCAGCAGCGCCCAGGGTGCGAACACCGGGGAGCTGTTTTTT. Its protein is CASSAQGANTGELFF.

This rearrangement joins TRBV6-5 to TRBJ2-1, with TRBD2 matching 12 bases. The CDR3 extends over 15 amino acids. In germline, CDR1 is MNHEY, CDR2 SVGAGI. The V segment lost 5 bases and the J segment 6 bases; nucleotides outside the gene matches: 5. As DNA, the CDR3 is TGTGCCAGCAGTCGAGGACTAGCGGGAATCAATGAGCAGTTCTTC. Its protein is CASSRGLAGINEQFF.

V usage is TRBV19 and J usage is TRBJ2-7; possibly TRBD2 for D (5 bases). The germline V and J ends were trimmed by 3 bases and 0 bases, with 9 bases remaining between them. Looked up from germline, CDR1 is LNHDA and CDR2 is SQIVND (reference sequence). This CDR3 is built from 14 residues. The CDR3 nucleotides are TGTGCCAGTAGTATTGGACTTAACTCCTACGAGCAGTACTTC. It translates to CASSIGLNSYEQYF.

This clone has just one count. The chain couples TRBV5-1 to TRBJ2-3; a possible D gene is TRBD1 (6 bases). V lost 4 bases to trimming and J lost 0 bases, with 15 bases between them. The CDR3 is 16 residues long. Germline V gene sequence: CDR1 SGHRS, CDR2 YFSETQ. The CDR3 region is CASSPGPQGSTDTQYF. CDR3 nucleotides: TGCGCCAGCAGCCCTGGGCCCCAGGGGAGCACAGATACGCAGTATTTT.

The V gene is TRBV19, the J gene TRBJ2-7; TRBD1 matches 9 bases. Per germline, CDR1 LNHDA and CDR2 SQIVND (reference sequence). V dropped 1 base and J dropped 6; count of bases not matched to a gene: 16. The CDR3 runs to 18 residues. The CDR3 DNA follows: TGTGCCAGTAGTATAGGGGGCCCCAATGGGACAGGGTTCGCCGAGCAGTACTTC. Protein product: CASSIGGPNGTGFAEQYF. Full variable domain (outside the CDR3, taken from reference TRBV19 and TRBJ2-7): DGGITQSPKYLFRKEGQNVTLSCEQNLNHDAMYWYRQDPGQGLRLIYYSQIVNDFQKGDIAEGYSVSREKKESFPLTVTSAQKNPTAFYLCASSIGGPNGTGFAEQYFGPGTRLTVT.

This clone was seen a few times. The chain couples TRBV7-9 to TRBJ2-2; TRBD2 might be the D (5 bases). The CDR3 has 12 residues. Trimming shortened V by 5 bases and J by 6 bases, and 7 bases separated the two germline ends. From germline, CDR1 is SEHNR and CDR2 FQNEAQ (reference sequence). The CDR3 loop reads CASSTRAGELFF. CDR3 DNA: TGTGCCAGCAGCACTAGGGCCGGGGAGCTGTTTTTT.

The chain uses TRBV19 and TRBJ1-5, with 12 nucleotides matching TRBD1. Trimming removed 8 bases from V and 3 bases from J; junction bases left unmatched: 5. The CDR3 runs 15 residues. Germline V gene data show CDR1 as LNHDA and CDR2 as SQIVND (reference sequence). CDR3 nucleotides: TGTGCCAGTCTCGGGACAGGGGGCCCCAATCAGCCCCAGCATTTT. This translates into CASLGTGGPNQPQHF.

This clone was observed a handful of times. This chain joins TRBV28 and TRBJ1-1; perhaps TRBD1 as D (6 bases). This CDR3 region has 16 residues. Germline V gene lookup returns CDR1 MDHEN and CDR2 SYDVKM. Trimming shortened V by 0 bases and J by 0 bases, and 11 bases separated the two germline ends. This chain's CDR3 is CASSLWSQGMNTEAFF. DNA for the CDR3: TGTGCCAGCAGTTTATGGAGCCAGGGGATGAACACTGAAGCTTTCTTT.

The CDR3 here is CASSRQGRITFRGRSYNEQFF. The CDR3 bases are TGTGCCAGCAGTCGACAGGGGCGAATTACATTTCGGGGCCGCTCCTACAATGAGCAGTTCTTC. This chain connects TRBV28 to TRBJ2-1; TRBD1 agrees at 8 bases. The trim removed 5 bases at V and 0 bases at J, leaving 21 bases unmatched. The CDR3 is made up of 21 amino acids. The V gene's germline CDR1 is MDHEN and CDR2 SYDVKM.

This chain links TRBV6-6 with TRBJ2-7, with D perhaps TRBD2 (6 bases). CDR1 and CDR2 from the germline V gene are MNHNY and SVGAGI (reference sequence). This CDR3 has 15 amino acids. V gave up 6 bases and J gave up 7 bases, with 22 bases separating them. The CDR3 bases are TGTGCCAGCAGGTCGCCGGGACTGGGTTTTGGGGAGCAGTACTTC. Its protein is CASRSPGLGFGEQYF.

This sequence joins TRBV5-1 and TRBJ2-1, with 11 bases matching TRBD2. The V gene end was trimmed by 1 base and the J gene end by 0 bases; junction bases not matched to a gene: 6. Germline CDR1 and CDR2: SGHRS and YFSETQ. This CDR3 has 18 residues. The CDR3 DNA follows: TGCGCCAGCAGCTTGCCGACTAGCGGGATTTCCTCCTACAATGAGCAGTTCTTC. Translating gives CASSLPTSGISSYNEQFF.

CDR3 sequence reads: CASSKADRVHQETQYF. The CDR3 DNA sequence: TGTGCCAGCAGCAAAGCGGACAGGGTTCACCAAGAGACCCAGTACTTC. The chain joins TRBV21-1 to TRBJ2-5; no check of the table's D call, TRBD1, against the DNA was made. TRBV21-1 constitutes a pseudogene. The CDR3 extends over 16 amino acids.

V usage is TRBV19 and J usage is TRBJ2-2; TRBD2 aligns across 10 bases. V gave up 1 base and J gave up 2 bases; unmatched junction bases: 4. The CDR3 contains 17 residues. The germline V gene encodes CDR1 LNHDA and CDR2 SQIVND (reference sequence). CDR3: CASSIGWTSGNTGELFF. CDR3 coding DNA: TGTGCCAGTAGTATAGGCTGGACTAGCGGTAACACCGGGGAGCTGTTTTTT.

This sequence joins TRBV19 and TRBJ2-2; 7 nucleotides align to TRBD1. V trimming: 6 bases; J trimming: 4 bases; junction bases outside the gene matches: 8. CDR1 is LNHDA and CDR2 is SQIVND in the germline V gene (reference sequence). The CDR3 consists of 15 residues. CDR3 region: CASRPGTAATGELFF. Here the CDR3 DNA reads TGTGCCAGTAGACCCGGGACAGCCGCCACCGGGGAGCTGTTTTTT.

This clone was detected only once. The DNA for the CDR3 is TGTGCCAGCAGCTTGACTAGCGGGAGTGGAGGGGGCACAGATACGCAGTATTTT. Translating it yields CASSLTSGSGGGTDTQYF. This chain joins TRBV9 and TRBJ2-3; 12 bases align to TRBD2. CDR3 size: 18 residues. J gave up 1 base and V 4 bases, and 10 bases lay outside the gene matches. CDR1 and CDR2 (germline): SGDLS, YYNGEE.

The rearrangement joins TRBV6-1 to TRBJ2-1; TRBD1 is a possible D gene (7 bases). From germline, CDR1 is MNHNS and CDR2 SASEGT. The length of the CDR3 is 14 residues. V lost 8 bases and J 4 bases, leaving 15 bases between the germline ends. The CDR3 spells CASPGDSTYNEQFF. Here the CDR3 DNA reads TGTGCCAGCCCGGGGGACAGTACATACAATGAGCAGTTCTTC.

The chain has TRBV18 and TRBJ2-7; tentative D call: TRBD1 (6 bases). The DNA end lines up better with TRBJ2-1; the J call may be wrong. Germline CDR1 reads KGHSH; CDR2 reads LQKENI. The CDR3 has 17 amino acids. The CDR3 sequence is CASSRGRGGASYNEQFF. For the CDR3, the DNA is TGTGCCAGCTCACGGGGGAGAGGGGGTGCATCCTACAATGAGCAGTTCTTC.

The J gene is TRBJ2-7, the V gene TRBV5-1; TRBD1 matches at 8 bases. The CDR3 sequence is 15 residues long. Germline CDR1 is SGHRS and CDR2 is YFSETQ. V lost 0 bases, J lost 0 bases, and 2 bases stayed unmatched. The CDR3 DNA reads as TGCGCCAGCAGCTTGGGGGGACAGGTCTCCTACGAGCAGTACTTC. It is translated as CASSLGGQVSYEQYF.

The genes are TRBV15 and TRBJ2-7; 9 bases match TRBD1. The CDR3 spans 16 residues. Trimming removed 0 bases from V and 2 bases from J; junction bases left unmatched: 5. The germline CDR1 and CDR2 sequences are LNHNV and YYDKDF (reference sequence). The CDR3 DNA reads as TGTGCCACCAGCAGAGATAAGACAGGGGGAACCTACGAGCAGTACTTC. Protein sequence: CATSRDKTGGTYEQYF.

The CDR3 loop is CASSPVYRSTGELFF. The CDR3 nucleotides are TGTGCCAGCAGCCCGGTTTACCGGTCGACCGGGGAGCTGTTTTTT. The rearrangement links TRBV7-6 to TRBJ2-2; D is undetermined. The V end lost 5 bases, the J end lost 5 bases, and 15 bases lay between the germline ends. The CDR3 consists of 15 residues. Germline values: CDR1 SGHVS, CDR2 FNYEAQ. Full variable domain (rest looked up from reference TRBV7-6 and TRBJ2-2): GAGVSQSPRYKVTKRGQDVALRCDPISGHVSLYWYRQALGQGPEFLTYFNYEAQQDKSGLPNDRFSAERPEGSISTLTIQRTEQRDSAMYRCASSPVYRSTGELFFGEGSRLTVL.

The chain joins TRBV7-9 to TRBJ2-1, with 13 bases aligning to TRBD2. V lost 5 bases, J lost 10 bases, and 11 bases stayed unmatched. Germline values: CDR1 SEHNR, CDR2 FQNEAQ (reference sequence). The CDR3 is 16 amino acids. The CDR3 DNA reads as TGTGCCAGCAGCCGACTCGGGACTAGCGGGAATGTCGAGCAGTTCTTC. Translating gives CASSRLGTSGNVEQFF.

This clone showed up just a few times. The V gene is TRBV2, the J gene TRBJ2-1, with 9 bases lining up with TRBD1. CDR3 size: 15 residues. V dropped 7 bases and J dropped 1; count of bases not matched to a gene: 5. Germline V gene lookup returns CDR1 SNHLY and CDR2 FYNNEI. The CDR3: CASMLQGASYNEQFF. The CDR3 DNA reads TGTGCCAGCATGCTACAGGGGGCGTCCTACAATGAGCAGTTCTTC.

The CDR3 DNA reads as TGTGCCAGCAGCTTGACCCCTAGCGGGATGGTCTCCTACGAGCAGTACTTC. This sequence encodes CASSLTPSGMVSYEQYF. This chain joins TRBV7-9 and TRBJ2-7; 9 nucleotides line up with TRBD2. The J segment lost 0 bases and the V segment lost 3 bases, leaving 9 bases of the junction unmatched. The germline CDR1 and CDR2 sequences are SEHNR and FQNEAQ (reference sequence). CDR3 size: 17 residues.

CDR3 sequence reads: CASSIYSGSLNEQFF. The DNA of the CDR3 is TGTGCCAGCAGCATATATAGCGGGAGTCTGAACGAGCAGTTCTTC. The chain couples TRBV7-2 to TRBJ2-1; TRBD2 matches 9 bases. V was clipped by 5 bases and J by 10 bases; unmatched bases: 12. CDR3 size: 15 residues. Germline lookup yields CDR1 SGHTA and CDR2 FQGNSA. The variable domain in full, with the rest retrieved from reference TRBV7-2 and TRBJ2-1, is GAGVSQSPSNKVTEKGKDVELRCDPISGHTALYWYRQSLGQGLEFLIYFQGNSAPDKSGLPSDRFSAERTGGSVSTLTIQRTQQEDSAVYLCASSIYSGSLNEQFFGPGTRLTVL.

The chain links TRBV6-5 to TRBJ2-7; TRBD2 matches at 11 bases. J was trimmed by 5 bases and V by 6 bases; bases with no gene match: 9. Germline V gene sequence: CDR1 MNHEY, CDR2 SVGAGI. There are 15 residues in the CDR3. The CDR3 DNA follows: TGTGCCAGCAGATCCTTAGCGGGAGGGCTTAACGAGCAGTACTTC. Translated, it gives CASRSLAGGLNEQYF.

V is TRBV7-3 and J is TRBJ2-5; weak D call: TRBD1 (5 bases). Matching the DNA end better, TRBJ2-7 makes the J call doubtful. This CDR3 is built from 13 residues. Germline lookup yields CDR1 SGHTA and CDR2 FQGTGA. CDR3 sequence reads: CASPRDATDEQYF. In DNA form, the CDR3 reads TGTGCCAGCCCCAGGGATGCAACGGACGAGCAGTACTTC.